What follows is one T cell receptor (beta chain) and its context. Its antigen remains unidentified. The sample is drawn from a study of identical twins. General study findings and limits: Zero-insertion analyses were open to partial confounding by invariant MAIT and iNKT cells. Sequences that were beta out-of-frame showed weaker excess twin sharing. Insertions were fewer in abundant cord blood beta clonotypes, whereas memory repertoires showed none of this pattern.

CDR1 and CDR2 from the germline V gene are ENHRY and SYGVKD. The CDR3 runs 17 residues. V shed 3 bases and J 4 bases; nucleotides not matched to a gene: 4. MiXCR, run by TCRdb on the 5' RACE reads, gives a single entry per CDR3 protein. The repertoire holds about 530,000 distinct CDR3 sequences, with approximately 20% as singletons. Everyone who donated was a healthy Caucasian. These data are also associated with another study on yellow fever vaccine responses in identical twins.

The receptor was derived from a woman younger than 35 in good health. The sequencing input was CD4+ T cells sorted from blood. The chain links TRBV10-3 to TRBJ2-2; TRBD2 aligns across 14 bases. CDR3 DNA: TGTGCCATCAGTGAATGGACTAGCGGGAGGCCCACCGGGGAGCTGTTTTTT. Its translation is CAISEWTSGRPTGELFF.